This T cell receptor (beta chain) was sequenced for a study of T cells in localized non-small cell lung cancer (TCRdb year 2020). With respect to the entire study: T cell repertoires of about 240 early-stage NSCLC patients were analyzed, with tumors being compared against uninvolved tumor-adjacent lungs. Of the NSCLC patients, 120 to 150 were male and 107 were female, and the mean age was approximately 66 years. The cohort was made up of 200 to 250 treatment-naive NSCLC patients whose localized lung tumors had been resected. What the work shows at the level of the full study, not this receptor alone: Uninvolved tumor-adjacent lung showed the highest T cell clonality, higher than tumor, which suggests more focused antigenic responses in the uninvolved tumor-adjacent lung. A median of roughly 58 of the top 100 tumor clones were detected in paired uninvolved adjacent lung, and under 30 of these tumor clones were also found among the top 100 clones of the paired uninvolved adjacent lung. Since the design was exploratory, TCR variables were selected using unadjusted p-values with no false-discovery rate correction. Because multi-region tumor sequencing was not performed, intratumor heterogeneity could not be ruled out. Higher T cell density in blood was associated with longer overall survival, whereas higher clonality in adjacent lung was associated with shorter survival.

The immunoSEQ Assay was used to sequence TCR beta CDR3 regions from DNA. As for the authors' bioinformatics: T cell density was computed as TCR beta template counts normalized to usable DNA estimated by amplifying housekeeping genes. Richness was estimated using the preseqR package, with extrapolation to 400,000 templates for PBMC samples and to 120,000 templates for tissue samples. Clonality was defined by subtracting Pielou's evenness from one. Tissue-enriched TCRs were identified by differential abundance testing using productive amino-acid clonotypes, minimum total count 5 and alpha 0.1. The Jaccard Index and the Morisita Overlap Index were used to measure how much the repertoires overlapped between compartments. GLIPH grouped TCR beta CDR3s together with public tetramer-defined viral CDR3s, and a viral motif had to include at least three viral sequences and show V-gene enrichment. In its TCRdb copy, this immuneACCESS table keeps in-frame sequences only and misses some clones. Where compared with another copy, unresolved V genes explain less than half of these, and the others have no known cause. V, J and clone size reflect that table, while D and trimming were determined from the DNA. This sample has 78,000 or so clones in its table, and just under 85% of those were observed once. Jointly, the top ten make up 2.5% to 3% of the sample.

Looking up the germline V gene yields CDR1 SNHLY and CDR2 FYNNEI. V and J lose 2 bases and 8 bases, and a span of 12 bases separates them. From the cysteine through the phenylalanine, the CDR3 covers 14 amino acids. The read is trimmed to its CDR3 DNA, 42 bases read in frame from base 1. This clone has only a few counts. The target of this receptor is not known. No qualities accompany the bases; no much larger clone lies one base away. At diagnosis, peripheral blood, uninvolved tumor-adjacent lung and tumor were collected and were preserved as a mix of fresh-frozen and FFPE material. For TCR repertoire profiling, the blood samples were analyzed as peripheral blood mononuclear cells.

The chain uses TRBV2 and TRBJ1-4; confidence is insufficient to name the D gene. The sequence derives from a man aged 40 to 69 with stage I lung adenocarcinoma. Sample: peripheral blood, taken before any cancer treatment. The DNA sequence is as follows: TGTGCCAGCAGTGAAAGTAGGGTCAGCGAAAAACTGTTTTTT. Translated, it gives CASSESRVSEKLFF.